This T cell receptor beta chain stems from a study of shared clonotypes between healthy human individuals. Some clones are missing from TCRdb's copy, which holds only in-frame ones; the method was immunoSEQ multiplex PCR. The sample has roughly 2.2 million clones, more than 85% seen once. This sequence originates from a man younger than 35 in good health. Some clones in this sample may be carry-over from other donors' samples. The sample consisted of naive CD4+ T cells from PBMCs. Subset specified: CD45RA+ positively selected.

CDR3 region: CASNPQGASTYEQYF. In DNA, the CDR3 is TGTGCCAGCAACCCACAGGGGGCTTCAACCTACGAGCAGTACTTC. The rearrangement links TRBV28 to TRBJ2-7; TRBD1 matches 9 bases. Germline lookup yields CDR1 MDHEN and CDR2 SYDVKM. This CDR3 is 15 amino acids long. V was pared by 7 bases and J by 2 bases, with 9 bases of the junction left unmatched. Using reference TRBV28 and TRBJ2-7 for the parts outside the CDR3, the full variable domain is DVKVTQSSRYLVKRTGEKVFLECVQDMDHENMFWYRQDPGLGLRLIYFSYDVKMKEKGDIPEGYSVSREKKERFSLILESASTNQTSMYLCASNPQGASTYEQYFGPGTRLTVT.